Following are 12 T cell receptor beta chains from one sample sequenced in a study of blood T cell repertoires in COVID-19. Data came from immunoSEQ multiplex PCR; TCRdb stores just in-frame clones and leaves some out. The sample holds fewer than 250,000 clones, less than 90% seen once. The sample consisted of peripheral blood. The receptors stem from a woman at least 80 years old with COVID-19, enrolled during active disease.

V is TRBV5-4 and J is TRBJ2-7; TRBD1 matches at 9 bases. Germline V lookup: CDR1 SGHNT, CDR2 YYREEE (reference sequence). V lost 0 bases, J lost 6 bases, and 10 bases stayed unmatched. CDR3 length equals 16 residues. CDR3 nucleotide sequence: TGTGCCAGCAGCTTGGGAGGGACAGGGAGGCGAGGCGAGCAGTACTTC. Encoded protein: CASSLGGTGRRGEQYF.

The rearrangement joins TRBV6-6 to TRBJ1-2; 9 bases align to TRBD1. CDR3 length: 14 residues. The J segment lost 7 bases and the V segment lost 2 bases, leaving 5 bases of the junction unmatched. Germline V gene lookup returns CDR1 MNHNY and CDR2 SVGAGI (reference sequence). CDR3 sequence reads: CASSYAGQGRGYTF. CDR3 sequence (DNA): TGTGCCAGCAGTTACGCGGGACAGGGTCGTGGCTACACCTTC.

This clone was counted only a few times. The rearrangement uses TRBV28 and TRBJ1-2; TRBD1 matches 8 bases. The CDR3 consists of 15 residues. Germline loops: CDR1 MDHEN, CDR2 SYDVKM. The V gene end was trimmed by 4 bases and the J gene end by 8 bases; junction bases not matched to a gene: 12. In nucleotides, the CDR3 is TGTGCCAGCAGTTATCCCGGACAGGGAATTATGGGCTACACCTTC. It yields the protein CASSYPGQGIMGYTF.

The rearrangement links TRBV6-9 to TRBJ1-1; 7 positions match TRBD1. Trimming took 5 bases from V and 0 from J; bases not matched to a gene: 9. The germline gives CDR1 MNHGY, CDR2 SVAAGI. This CDR3 has 16 amino acids. The CDR3 is CASSETTGSLNTEAFF. In DNA, the CDR3 is TGTGCCAGCAGTGAAACGACAGGGTCGCTGAACACTGAAGCTTTCTTT.

This chain joins TRBV28 and TRBJ1-5; D not resolved. The CDR3 has 16 amino acids. The germline V gene encodes CDR1 MDHEN and CDR2 SYDVKM. V gave up 3 bases and J gave up 3 bases, with 15 bases separating them. CDR3 loop: CASSLSISGSNQPQHF. The CDR3 region has the DNA TGTGCCAGCAGTTTGAGCATCTCCGGGTCCAATCAGCCCCAGCATTTT.

Sample share makes this clone medium-sized. This sequence joins TRBV7-2 and TRBJ2-7; 7 bases align to TRBD2. V trimming: 5 bases; J trimming: 7 bases; junction bases outside the gene matches: 20. The CDR3 has 17 amino acids. In germline, CDR1 is SGHTA, CDR2 FQGNSA. In DNA form, the CDR3 reads TGTGCCAGCAGCCAAACCGTGAGGGGCGGGGGAGACTTTGAGCAGTACTTC. Translation gives CASSQTVRGGGDFEQYF. Filled out from reference TRBV7-2 and TRBJ2-7, the complete variable domain reads GAGVSQSPSNKVTEKGKDVELRCDPISGHTALYWYRQSLGQGLEFLIYFQGNSAPDKSGLPSDRFSAERTGGSVSTLTIQRTQQEDSAVYLCASSQTVRGGGDFEQYFGPGTRLTVT.

The rearrangement joins TRBV5-1 to TRBJ2-2; 11 bases align to TRBD2. The germline V gene has CDR1 SGHRS and CDR2 YFSETQ. This CDR3 region has 15 residues. Unmatched junction bases numbered 1, after V lost 4 bases and J lost 2 bases. CDR3 sequence reads: CASSGTSGNTGELFF. The CDR3 bases are TGCGCCAGCAGCGGGACTAGCGGAAACACCGGGGAGCTGTTTTTT.

This clone was found once. This rearrangement joins TRBV9 to TRBJ2-7; 9 bases are shared with TRBD1. Germline V gene sequence: CDR1 SGDLS, CDR2 YYNGEE. The junction had 8 bases not matched to a gene; V was cut back by 3 bases and J by 7 bases. This CDR3 has 14 residues. The CDR3 DNA is TGTGCCAGCAGCGCGCAACAGGGGGCGCGGGAGCAGTACTTC. Translating gives CASSAQQGAREQYF.

V is TRBV3-1 (or the pseudogene TRBV3-2) and J is TRBJ2-5; unclear D gene. V lost 1 base to trimming and J lost 5 bases, with 11 bases between them. Per germline, CDR1 LGHDT and CDR2 YNNKEL (reference sequence). The CDR3 consists of 14 residues. CDR3 loop: CASSQGSTGETQYF. In DNA form, the CDR3 reads TGTGCCAGCAGCCAAGGTTCAACTGGTGAGACCCAGTACTTC.

The V and J genes are TRBV4-1 and TRBJ2-7; unclear D gene. The length of the CDR3 is 15 residues. Germline V lookup: CDR1 MGHRA, CDR2 YSYEKL. V was trimmed by 1 base and J by 4 bases, leaving 14 bases between them. The CDR3 DNA reads as TGCGCCAGCAGCCAAGTGCTTCACAACAGTTACGAGCAGTACTTC. Encoded protein: CASSQVLHNSYEQYF.

J is TRBJ1-2 and V is TRBV10-3; tentative D call: TRBD1 (5 bases). CDR3 length: 13 residues. Trimming stripped 9 bases from V and 2 bases from J, with 13 bases between. Germline loops: CDR1 ENHRY, CDR2 SYGVKD. The CDR3, as DNA: TGTGCCATTGCCCCGGCAGGGAACTATGGCTACACCTTC. This encodes CAIAPAGNYGYTF.

V gene TRBV7-2 combines with J gene TRBJ2-1; TRBD1 matches 8 bases. CDR1 and CDR2 from the germline V gene are SGHTA and FQGNSA. Trimming at V came to 1 base and at J to 15 bases, leaving 14 bases not matched to a gene. This CDR3 contains 15 residues. The CDR3: CASSLGARGQGGVFF. The DNA of the CDR3 is TGTGCCAGCAGCTTAGGAGCCCGAGGACAGGGCGGGGTGTTCTTC.